A single sample gave rise to the 11 T cell receptor beta chains below, sequenced in a study of read filtering for tumor transcriptome and immune sequencing. Molecular barcoded adaptors covering alpha/delta and beta/gamma chains were used on approximately 440 ng RNA. MiXCR, run by TCRdb on the reads, gives a single entry per CDR3 protein. This repertoire shows about 39,000 distinct CDR3 sequences, 14% found once; its top ten account for 15% to 20%. The sample was a population of CD138-negative cells sorted from bone marrow. Receptors were obtained from a donor at least 40 years old with multiple myeloma.

This clonotype was recorded many times. This chain joins TRBV18 and TRBJ1-1, with D tentatively TRBD1 (6 bases). The CDR3 extends over 16 amino acids. Germline V gene data show CDR1 as KGHSH and CDR2 as LQKENI. Trimming took off 5 bases at V and 0 bases at J, with 16 bases between the two ends. The CDR3 DNA is TGTGCCAGCTCAAGCTTAAAGGACAGCATGAACACTGAAGCTTTCTTT. This encodes CASSSLKDSMNTEAFF.

This clonotype was detected many times. This chain uses TRBV7-6 with TRBJ1-1, with D possibly TRBD1 on 6 matching bases. V dropped 1 base and J dropped 4 bases, with 13 bases sitting between them. Germline-derived CDR1 and CDR2 are SGHVS and FNYEAQ. The CDR3 runs 15 residues. Here the CDR3 DNA reads TGTGCCAGCAGCTTAGAGGAGGGGGGGTTCACTGAAGCTTTCTTT. Translation: CASSLEEGGFTEAFF. The entire variable domain, with the rest obtained from reference TRBV7-6 and TRBJ1-1, is as follows: GAGVSQSPRYKVTKRGQDVALRCDPISGHVSLYWYRQALGQGPEFLTYFNYEAQQDKSGLPNDRFSAERPEGSISTLTIQRTEQRDSAMYRCASSLEEGGFTEAFFGQGTRLTVV.

This clonotype was found many times. The gene calls are TRBV2 and TRBJ1-2; D is ambiguous. Trimming shortened V by 4 bases and J by 0 bases, and 12 bases separated the two germline ends. CDR3 length: 15 residues. Germline-derived CDR1 and CDR2 are SNHLY and FYNNEI. The CDR3 DNA reads TGTGCCAGCAGTGGAGCGGTAGGCCCTAACTATGGCTACACCTTC. This gives the protein CASSGAVGPNYGYTF.

This clonotype has ten or more counts. The J gene is TRBJ1-1, the V gene TRBV7-2; D is possibly TRBD1 (5 bases). The CDR3 spans 14 residues. Germline V lookup: CDR1 SGHTA, CDR2 FQGNSA. With 2 bases removed from V and 4 bases from J, the gap between germline ends came to 11 bases. CDR3 amino acids: CASSLKGQGTEAFF. The CDR3 bases are TGTGCCAGCAGCTTAAAGGGTCAGGGCACTGAAGCTTTCTTT.

This sequence joins TRBV4-2 and TRBJ2-3; TRBD2 matches 9 bases. From germline, CDR1 is LGHNA and CDR2 YNFKEQ. After removal of 4 bases from V and 2 bases from J, the junction contained 7 bases not matched to a gene. The CDR3 length is 16 residues. Written as DNA, the CDR3 is TGTGCCAGCAGCCGACAAGCGGGGGGTCCCACAGATACGCAGTATTTT. This encodes CASSRQAGGPTDTQYF.

This clonotype has a handful of counts. The V and J genes are TRBV6-6 and TRBJ2-2; D is unclear. V lost 4 bases, J lost 6 bases, and 6 bases lay in between. Germline V gives CDR1 MNHNY, CDR2 SVGAGI (reference sequence). The CDR3 loop spans 12 amino acids. The DNA of the CDR3 is TGTGCCAGCAGTTCACCGGCCGGGGAGCTGTTTTTT. Translation: CASSSPAGELFF.

This clonotype was counted many times. V usage is TRBV6-5 and J usage is TRBJ1-6; 8 bases are a match to TRBD1. Losses at the gene ends were 7 bases for V and 9 bases for J; bases not matched to a gene: 5. The germline CDR1 and CDR2 sequences are MNHEY and SVGAGI. This CDR3 comprises 13 residues. The CDR3 spells CASKPGQASPLHF. CDR3 bases: TGTGCCAGCAAACCGGGACAGGCTTCACCCCTCCACTTT.

This clonotype was seen a handful of times. This could be a read error, since a much larger clone is one nucleotide away. The chain's CDR3 is CSAPRTSGGAAGELFF. The DNA for the CDR3 is TGCAGTGCTCCCAGGACTAGCGGGGGGGCGGCCGGGGAGCTGTTTTTT. V gene TRBV20-1 combines with J gene TRBJ2-2, with 15 bases matching TRBD2. Germline trimming cut 5 bases from V and 6 bases from J; bases unmatched to any gene: 7. The germline V gene encodes CDR1 DFQATT and CDR2 SNEGSKA (reference sequence). The CDR3 sequence is 16 residues long.

This clonotype was observed at least ten times. V is TRBV6-2 or TRBV6-3 and J is TRBJ1-1, with 7 bases fitting TRBD1. This CDR3 region has 13 residues. CDR1 is MNHEY and CDR2 is SVGEGT in the germline V gene. Trimming took 6 bases from V and 8 from J; bases not matched to a gene: 9. Here the CDR3 DNA reads TGTGCCAGCAGCTTCGGGACAGCCTCAGAAGCTTTCTTT. It translates to CASSFGTASEAFF.

This clonotype was seen at least ten times. CDR3 region: CASKTSGANVLTF. The CDR3 coding sequence is TGTGCCAGCAAAACCTCTGGGGCCAACGTCCTGACTTTC. The chain has TRBV19 and TRBJ2-6; D remains unclear. Germline lookup yields CDR1 LNHDA and CDR2 SQIVND (reference sequence). Between the trimmed V and J ends, which lost 9 bases and 0 bases, there was a span of 6 bases. The CDR3 spans 13 residues.

This clonotype occurred many times. The chain recombines TRBV4-1 with TRBJ1-1; TRBD1 matches 7 bases. With V trimmed by 4 bases and J by 3 bases, 11 bases remained unmatched. The CDR3 has 16 residues. Germline CDR1 MGHRA, CDR2 YSYEKL. CDR3 in amino acids: CASSPTRGQGDTEAFF. CDR3 bases: TGCGCCAGCAGCCCTACTAGAGGCCAGGGGGACACTGAAGCTTTCTTT.